This entry lists 24 T cell receptor beta chains sequenced from one sample in a study of OX40 agonist ivuxolimab in advanced cancers. The data were produced by immunoSEQ multiplex PCR, yet TCRdb's version contains in-frame clones alone and is incomplete. The data contain approximately 80,000 clones, 65% to 90% of them singletons. Material: CD4+ or CD8+ T cells sorted from blood, obtained in a trial of the OX40 agonist ivuxolimab. The receptors shown here come from an adult with an advanced solid tumor such as melanoma, head and neck, liver or kidney cancer.

The chain is built from TRBV2 and TRBJ1-6, with D unclear. Germline V gene data show CDR1 as SNHLY and CDR2 as FYNNEI. With 6 bases removed from V and 5 bases from J, the gap between germline ends came to 11 bases. The CDR3 is 14 residues long. The CDR3 DNA reads as TGTGCCAGCAGCGTCCTAGACAATAATTCACCCCTCCACTTT. Protein sequence: CASSVLDNNSPLHF.

This chain joins TRBV7-6 and TRBJ2-3; perhaps TRBD1 as D (6 bases). The germline V gene has CDR1 SGHVS and CDR2 FNYEAQ. The CDR3 has 15 amino acids. Between the trimmed V and J ends, which lost 7 bases and 0 bases, there was a span of 14 bases. CDR3 DNA: TGTGCCAGCACCCTTAGTAGGGGGAGCACAGATACGCAGTATTTT. Its protein is CASTLSRGSTDTQYF.

The chain employs TRBV5-4 and TRBJ2-7; perhaps D is TRBD1 or TRBD2 (5 bases each). The length of the CDR3 is 13 residues. Per the germline V gene, CDR1 is SGHNT and CDR2 is YYREEE (reference sequence). Trimming shortened V by 2 bases and J by 2 bases, and 8 bases separated the two germline ends. The CDR3 nucleotides are TGTGCCAGCAGCTTATGGGGGACCTACGAGCAGTACTTC. Protein product: CASSLWGTYEQYF.

V and J are TRBV5-4 and TRBJ2-3; 7 nucleotides match TRBD2. V shed 2 bases, J shed 6 bases, and the junction held 6 bases outside the gene matches. Germline CDR1 reads SGHNT; CDR2 reads YYREEE (reference sequence). The CDR3 is 14 residues long. CDR3 sequence (DNA): TGTGCCAGCAGCTTTCGGGGCGGGGGTGATACGCAGTATTTT. It encodes CASSFRGGGDTQYF.

This clone was seen only once. The chain combines TRBV30 with TRBJ2-5; maybe TRBD2 (7 bases). Germline values: CDR1 GTSNPN, CDR2 SVGIG (reference sequence). V lost 3 bases to trimming and J lost 4 bases, with 15 bases between them. The CDR3 has 14 amino acids. The CDR3 DNA is TGTGCCTGGAGAATTGGGGGGGGCGGAGAGACCCAGTACTTC. This encodes CAWRIGGGGETQYF.

The J gene is TRBJ1-1, the V gene TRBV7-9; 9 nucleotides match TRBD1. V was clipped by 5 bases and J by 11 bases; unmatched bases: 9. The CDR3 is made up of 13 amino acids. Germline V CDR1 and CDR2: SEHNR, FQNEAQ (reference sequence). CDR3 in amino acids: CASSTLRDRVAFF. The DNA of the CDR3 is TGTGCCAGCAGCACGCTACGGGACAGGGTTGCTTTCTTT.

This clone was detected once. V gene TRBV6-5 combines with J gene TRBJ1-6, with a tentative D call TRBD1 (6 bases). The V and J ends lost 0 bases and 10 bases respectively, with 10 bases between them. Per the germline V gene, CDR1 is MNHEY and CDR2 is SVGAGI. This CDR3 is 14 amino acids long. CDR3 residues: CASSYSYRESPLHF. CDR3 DNA sequence: TGTGCCAGCAGTTACTCTTACAGGGAGTCACCCCTCCACTTT.

With regard to this clone: Within the sample, other DNA sequences also encode this same CDR3. The chain uses TRBV19 and TRBJ1-6; weak D call: TRBD1 (5 bases). The V and J ends lost 8 bases and 6 bases respectively, with 11 bases between them. Germline CDR1 reads LNHDA; CDR2 reads SQIVND (reference sequence). The CDR3 has 13 amino acids. As DNA, the CDR3 is TGTGCCAGTTCAAGGGGCGGTAATTCACCCCTCCACTTT. Translated: CASSRGGNSPLHF.

The rearrangement links TRBV10-3 to TRBJ1-3; 8 bases match TRBD1. CDR3 length: 15 residues. Per the germline V gene, CDR1 is ENHRY and CDR2 is SYGVKD. The V segment lost 2 bases and the J segment 3 bases; nucleotides outside the gene matches: 3. CDR3 DNA sequence: TGTGCCATCAGTGAGACCGGACAGGGTGGAAACACCATATATTTT. Protein: CAISETGQGGNTIYF.

V gene TRBV5-1 combines with J gene TRBJ1-1; D is unclear. CDR3 length: 12 amino acids. CDR1 and CDR2 from the germline V gene are SGHRS and YFSETQ. The V gene lost 2 bases and the J gene lost 6 bases, with 8 bases spanning the gap. The CDR3 here is CASSFAESEAFF. CDR3 coding DNA: TGCGCCAGCAGCTTTGCGGAGTCTGAAGCTTTCTTT.

V gene TRBV14 combines with J gene TRBJ1-3; the match to TRBD1 covers 10 bases. CDR1 is SGHDN, CDR2 FVKESK, per germline. The CDR3 has 16 residues. V shed 4 bases, J shed 0 bases, and the junction held 3 bases outside the gene matches. This chain's CDR3 is CASSLRTGGSGNTIYF. CDR3 nucleotides: TGTGCCAGCAGCCTAAGGACAGGGGGCTCTGGAAACACCATATATTTT.

The chain joins TRBV21-1 to TRBJ2-7; TRBD2, as called in the table, went unchecked against the DNA. TRBV21-1 is listed as a pseudogene. CDR3 length: 20 residues. The CDR3 bases are TGTGCCAGCAGCAACCCACCCCTAGGGACTCAAGGGGTTAGCTCCTACGAGCAGTACTTC. Protein product: CASSNPPLGTQGVSSYEQYF.

This clone showed up just a few times. The chain links TRBV18 to TRBJ1-3; D uncertain. The germline gives CDR1 KGHSH, CDR2 LQKENI. V lost 1 base to trimming and J lost 3 bases, with 13 bases between them. CDR3 length: 16 amino acids. CDR3 sequence: CASSPRATGDGNTIYF. For the CDR3, the DNA is TGTGCCAGCTCACCACGGGCAACCGGTGATGGAAACACCATATATTTT.

V is TRBV7-6 and J is TRBJ1-3; D not resolved. V was cut by 4 bases and J by 0 bases, with 10 bases left in between. CDR3 size: 15 residues. The germline CDR1 and CDR2 sequences are SGHVS and FNYEAQ. In DNA, the CDR3 is TGTGCCAGCAGCTCCGCGGCGGGCTCTGGAAACACCATATATTTT. This translates into CASSSAAGSGNTIYF. Full variable domain (remainder filled in from reference TRBV7-6 and TRBJ1-3): GAGVSQSPRYKVTKRGQDVALRCDPISGHVSLYWYRQALGQGPEFLTYFNYEAQQDKSGLPNDRFSAERPEGSISTLTIQRTEQRDSAMYRCASSSAAGSGNTIYFGEGSWLTVV.

The chain has TRBV5-6 and TRBJ2-7; TRBD2 aligns across 7 bases. The CDR3 runs 14 residues. The J segment lost 0 bases and the V segment lost 4 bases, leaving 4 bases of the junction unmatched. Germline assignment: CDR1 SGHDT and CDR2 YYEEEE. CDR3 bases: TGTGCCAGCAGCGCCCCGGGGGGCTCCTACGAGCAGTACTTC. It is translated as CASSAPGGSYEQYF.

This clone was seen ten or more times. This chain links TRBV7-9 with TRBJ2-7; 7 nucleotides line up with TRBD1. J gave up 4 bases and V 2 bases, and 5 bases lay outside the gene matches. This CDR3 has 14 residues. Germline V CDR1 and CDR2: SEHNR, FQNEAQ (reference sequence). Here the CDR3 reads CASSLLGGGYEQYF. The CDR3, as DNA: TGTGCCAGCAGCTTATTAGGGGGCGGTTACGAGCAGTACTTC.

V and J are TRBV30 and TRBJ2-3, with no clear D. Per germline, CDR1 GTSNPN and CDR2 SVGIG (reference sequence). Trimming left V 2 bases short and J 5 bases short, with 8 bases between. This CDR3 is 12 amino acids long. CDR3 residues: CAWSSTRDTQYF. The DNA of the CDR3 is TGTGCCTGGAGTTCGACCAGAGATACGCAGTATTTT. The full variable domain, completed using reference TRBV30 and TRBJ2-3, is SQTIHQWPATLVQPVGSPLSLECTVEGTSNPNLYWYRQAAGRGLQLLFYSVGIGQISSEVPQNLSASRPQDRQFILSSKKLLLSDSGFYLCAWSSTRDTQYFGPGTRLTVL.

The chain has TRBV27 and TRBJ2-3; D uncertain. Germline-derived CDR1 and CDR2 are MNHEY and SMNVEV (reference sequence). The V and J ends lost 0 bases and 1 base respectively, with 11 bases between them. CDR3 length: 16 amino acids. The CDR3 coding sequence is TGTGCCAGCAGTTTATCGATTAATACAGGCACAGATACGCAGTATTTT. Translating gives CASSLSINTGTDTQYF.

This chain connects TRBV18 to TRBJ2-5, with D unclear. Trimming removed 2 bases at V and 1 base at J, with 14 bases between. CDR1 and CDR2 from the germline V gene are KGHSH and LQKENI. The CDR3 consists of 16 residues. The CDR3 region is CASSPMLVKGQETQYF. The CDR3 DNA reads as TGTGCCAGCTCACCAATGCTCGTGAAGGGCCAAGAGACCCAGTACTTC.

The chain couples TRBV18 to TRBJ1-2; the D gene is possibly TRBD1 (6 bases). CDR3 size: 15 residues. Germline V gene sequence: CDR1 KGHSH, CDR2 LQKENI. V lost 3 bases, J lost 4 bases, and 15 bases lay in between. CDR3 protein: CASSPNRDTLYGYTF. CDR3 bases: TGTGCCAGCTCACCCAACCGGGACACACTCTATGGCTACACCTTC.

This rearrangement joins TRBV11-1 to TRBJ2-5; 9 bases line up with TRBD1. CDR3 size: 15 residues. CDR1 SGHAT and CDR2 FQDESV come from the germline V gene (reference sequence). V lost 5 bases and J lost 5; bases outside the gene matches: 9. CDR3 DNA sequence: TGTGCCAGCAGCGACGGGACAGGGTCCGGGGAGACCCAGTACTTC. This sequence encodes CASSDGTGSGETQYF.

The CDR3 protein is CASSPPVPGELFF. The DNA for the CDR3 is TGTGCCAGCAGCCCACCTGTCCCCGGGGAGCTGTTTTTT. The V and J genes are TRBV7-6 and TRBJ2-2; unclear D gene. CDR3 length: 13 residues. The V gene lost 5 bases and the J gene lost 6 bases, with 10 bases spanning the gap. The V gene's germline CDR1 is SGHVS and CDR2 FNYEAQ.

The V call is TRBV18, the J call TRBJ2-2; D not resolved. Germline CDR1 and CDR2: KGHSH and LQKENI. The CDR3 covers 15 residues. Deletions cut 0 bases from V and 0 bases from J, with 5 bases between. The CDR3 region is CASSPPDPNTGELFF. CDR3 in DNA: TGTGCCAGCTCACCACCGGATCCGAACACCGGGGAGCTGTTTTTT.

This chain connects TRBV2 to TRBJ1-4; 7 bases are a match to TRBD1. Germline values: CDR1 SNHLY, CDR2 FYNNEI. Losses at the gene ends were 7 bases for V and 8 bases for J; bases not matched to a gene: 7. The CDR3 totals 13 residues. The CDR3 DNA reads as TGTGCCAGCAACGCAGGGGGACGCGAAAAACTGTTTTTT. Its translation: CASNAGGREKLFF.